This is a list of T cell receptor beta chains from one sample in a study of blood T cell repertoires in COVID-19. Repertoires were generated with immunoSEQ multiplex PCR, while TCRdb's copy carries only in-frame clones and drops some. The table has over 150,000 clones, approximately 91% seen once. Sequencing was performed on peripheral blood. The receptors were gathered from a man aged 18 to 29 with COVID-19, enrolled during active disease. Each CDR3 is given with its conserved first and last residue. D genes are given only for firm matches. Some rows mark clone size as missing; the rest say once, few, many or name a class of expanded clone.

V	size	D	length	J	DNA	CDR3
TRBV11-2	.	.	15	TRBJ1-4	TGTGCCAGCAGCTTAGGCACATCAACTAATGAAAAACTGCTTTTT	CASSLGTSTNEKLLF
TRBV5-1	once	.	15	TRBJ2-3	TGCGCCAGCAGCGGAGACAGGCTTAGGGCAGATACGCAGTATTTT	CASSGDRLRADTQYF
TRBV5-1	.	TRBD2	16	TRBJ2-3	TGCGCCAGCAGCCCCCAGTCCGCGGGAGGCACAGATACGCAGTATTTT	CASSPQSAGGTDTQYF
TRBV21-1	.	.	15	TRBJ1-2	TGTGCCAGCAGCAAAGCGCTTGACAGGGTGAGGGGCTACACCTTC	CASSKALDRVRGYTF
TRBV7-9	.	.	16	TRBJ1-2	TGTGCCAGCAGCTTAGGATCAGGGGCCCCAAACAGAGGCTACACCTTC	CASSLGSGAPNRGYTF
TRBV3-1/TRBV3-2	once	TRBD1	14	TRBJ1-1	TGTGCCAGCAGCCGGGACAGGGTCGGGACTGAAGCTTTCTTT	CASSRDRVGTEAFF
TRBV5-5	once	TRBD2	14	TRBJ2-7	TGTGCCAGCAGCTTGGTGCGGGGGTCCTACGAGCAGTACTTC	CASSLVRGSYEQYF
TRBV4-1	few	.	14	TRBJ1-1	TGCGCCAGCAGTCTTAGGAGGGTGGACACTGAAGCTTTCTTT	CASSLRRVDTEAFF
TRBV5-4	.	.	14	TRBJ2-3	TGTGCCAGCAGCTTGTCGGGGAGCACAGATACGCAGTATTTT	CASSLSGSTDTQYF
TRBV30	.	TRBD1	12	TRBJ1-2	TGTGCCTGCCGGACAGGGGACTATGGCTACACCTTC	CACRTGDYGYTF
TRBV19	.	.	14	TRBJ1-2	TGTGCCAGTAGATTCCTCCGGGGGGGCCTCGGCTACACCTTC	CASRFLRGGLGYTF
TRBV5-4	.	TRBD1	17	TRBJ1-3	TGTGCCAGCAGCGTTAGACAGGGGCTAAGCTCTGGAAACACCATATATTTT	CASSVRQGLSSGNTIYF
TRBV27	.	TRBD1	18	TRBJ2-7	TGTGCCAGCAGTCCCGGGACAGGGGAAACCCCCACCGGGTACGAGCAGTACTTC	CASSPGTGETPTGYEQYF
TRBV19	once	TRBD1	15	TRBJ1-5	TGTGCCAGTAGTTCCCCAGGGGGAGGATATCAGCCCCAGCATTTT	CASSSPGGGYQPQHF
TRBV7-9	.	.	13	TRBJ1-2	TGTGCCAGCAGCTTATCTGCGAACTATGGCTACACCTTC	CASSLSANYGYTF
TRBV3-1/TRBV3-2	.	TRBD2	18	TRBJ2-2	TGTGCCAGCAGCCCCCTGCGGGGAGCGGGAGCCCTCACCGGGGAGCTGTTTTTT	CASSPLRGAGALTGELFF
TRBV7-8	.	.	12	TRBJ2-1	TGTGCCAGCAGCTTAGAGCGGAATGAGCAGTTCTTC	CASSLERNEQFF
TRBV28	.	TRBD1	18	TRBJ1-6	TGTGCCAGCAGTAGACTGGGCACCGGGACAGTAAGAAATTCACCCCTCCACTTT	CASSRLGTGTVRNSPLHF
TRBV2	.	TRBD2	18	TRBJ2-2	TGTGCCAGCAGTGAAACCTCAGTGGGTAGCGGGGACATTGGGGAGCTGTTTTTT	CASSETSVGSGDIGELFF
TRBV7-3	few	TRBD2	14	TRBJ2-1	TGTGCCAGCAGCCGACTAGCGGGGTTAAATGAGCAGTTCTTC	CASSRLAGLNEQFF
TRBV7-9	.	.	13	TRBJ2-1	TGTGCCAGCAGCTTAGGGCAGTTCAATGAGCAGTTCTTC	CASSLGQFNEQFF
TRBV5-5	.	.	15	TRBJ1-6	TGTGCCAGCAGCTTGCAGGGGAGGGACGATTCACCCCTCCACTTT	CASSLQGRDDSPLHF
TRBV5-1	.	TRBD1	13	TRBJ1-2	TGCGCCAGCAGCGCGGGACAGGGAAGTGGCTACACCTTC	CASSAGQGSGYTF
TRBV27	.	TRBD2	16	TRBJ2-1	TGTGCCAGCAGTTCCCTAGCGGGTCGCTTAAGAAATGAGCAGTTCTTC	CASSSLAGRLRNEQFF
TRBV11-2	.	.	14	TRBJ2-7	TGTGCCAGCAGCTTAGTAGCCGGGTTGGTCGAGCAGTACTTC	CASSLVAGLVEQYF
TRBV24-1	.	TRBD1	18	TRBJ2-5	TGTGCCACCAGTGATCCGCCCCCGGGACAGACAGAGCAAGAGACCCAGTACTTC	CATSDPPPGQTEQETQYF
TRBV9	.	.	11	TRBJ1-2	TGTGCCAGCAGCGCCAGGGAAGGCTACACCTTC	CASSAREGYTF